The T cell receptor (beta chain) under discussion was sequenced for a study of cytomegalovirus exposure and HLA in healthy donors. The study, taken as a whole, reports: Most TCR sequences were uncommon, yet certain public TCRs appeared in many donors.

Comments on this clone: The antigen remains undetermined.

PCR involved 60 Vbeta and 13 Jbeta primers. TCRdb's copy holds only in-frame clones and misses some; the assay was immunoSEQ multiplex PCR. The sample has 55,000 to 85,000 clones, about nine tenths seen once; the top ten hold roughly 2%. The V and J ends lost 4 bases and 7 bases respectively, with 16 bases between them. CDR1 and CDR2 from the germline V gene are SNHLY and FYNNEI. The CDR3 spans 15 residues. Sequenced material: PBMCs. This TCR was recovered from a woman in her twenties or thirties in good health and CMV-seronegative. V gene TRBV2 combines with J gene TRBJ1-4; D may be TRBD1 (5 bases). This CDR3 reads CASSVETASGEKLFF. The CDR3 DNA follows: TGTGCCAGCAGTGTTGAGACAGCCTCTGGTGAAAAACTGTTTTTT.